This T cell receptor beta chain was identified during a study of beta chain features in type 1 diabetes. Isolated RNA was reverse transcribed in full, so expressed TCRB transcripts were sequenced. Approximately 3.5 million reads per sample on average were obtained from naive, central memory and regulatory T cell samples. Repertoires were generated with immunoSEQ multiplex PCR, while TCRdb's copy carries only in-frame clones and drops some. The data show 300,000 to 400,000 clones, 9.3% seen once. Study-wide results and limits: In these data, an HLA type influence on TCRB rearrangement remained unresolved. In all four CD4+ subsets, TCRB CDR3 length was significantly, moderately reduced in type 1 diabetes.

Losses at the gene ends were 0 bases for V and 5 bases for J; bases not matched to a gene: 3. This CDR3 is built from 15 residues. CDR1 is MNHEY, CDR2 SVGAGI, per germline. It was via CD45RO/CCR7/CD25/CD127/CD95/CD27 that CD4+ naive, central memory, regulatory and stem cell-like memory cells were sorted. All of the sorted populations showed purity greater than 95%. About this clone: The antigen is not known.

The sequence came from a man aged 30 to 39 with type 1 diabetes. Sample: central memory CD4+ T cells from blood. This rearrangement joins TRBV6-5 to TRBJ1-4; 7 nucleotides align to TRBD1. The CDR3 loop is CASSYSGQPNEKLFF. The CDR3 DNA is TGTGCCAGCAGTTACTCGGGACAGCCGAATGAAAAACTGTTTTTT.